This is a list of T cell receptor beta chains from one sample in a study of low-dose radiotherapy and immunotherapy resistance in tumors. Using its own MiXCR run on the reads, TCRdb lists one record per CDR3 protein. The top ten hold approximately 4% of the sample, which has approximately 100,000 distinct CDR3 sequences, less than 25% seen once. This sample comprised PBMCs, obtained after low-dose radiotherapy plus immunotherapy. The receptors were sampled from a male donor with prostate cancer. Each CDR3 is given with its conserved first and last residue. The D gene is left open where the match is weak. The size entry is marked missing in some rows and otherwise reads once, few, many or a size class.

d_call j_call clone_size v_call cdr3_aa cdr3_nt
. TRBJ1-6 . TRBV5-1 CASSLEGGRSPLHF TGCGCCAGCAGCTTGGAGGGTGGGAGGTCACCCCTCCACTTT
. TRBJ2-5 many TRBV7-9 CASSLGGFYSKSQETQYF TGTGCCAGCAGCTTAGGCGGCTTTTACAGCAAAAGCCAAGAGACCCAGTACTTC
. TRBJ2-2 many TRBV3-1 CASSQRANGELFF TGTGCCAGCAGCCAGCGAGCGAACGGGGAGCTGTTTTTT
. TRBJ1-1 many TRBV20-1 CSARVSGAEAFF TGCAGTGCTAGAGTTTCAGGGGCTGAAGCTTTCTTT
TRBD2 TRBJ2-7 . TRBV4-3 CASSLDSLAGVEQYF TGCGCCAGCAGCCTCGATTCCCTAGCGGGAGTCGAGCAGTACTTC
. TRBJ2-3 . TRBV9 CASSVGNTDTQYF TGTGCCAGCAGCGTAGGTAACACAGATACGCAGTATTTT
. TRBJ2-2 . TRBV10-3 CAISGRGNTGELFF TGTGCCATCAGTGGGCGGGGCAACACCGGGGAGCTGTTTTTT
TRBD1 TRBJ2-7 many TRBV29-1 CSVPGQGRGEQYF TGCAGCGTACCCGGACAGGGAAGAGGAGAGCAGTACTTC
TRBD2 TRBJ2-3 few TRBV6-5 CASSYLSSGGAGDTQYF TGTGCCAGCAGTTACCTGTCTAGCGGGGGGGCTGGAGATACGCAGTATTTT
. TRBJ2-2 many TRBV7-2 CASSQRPANTGELFF TGTGCCAGCAGCCAGAGGCCGGCGAACACCGGGGAGCTGTTTTTT
. TRBJ2-7 many TRBV18 CASSPPIPIFSYEQYF TGTGCCAGCTCACCACCGATCCCGATATTCTCCTACGAGCAGTACTTC
. TRBJ2-3 many TRBV12-3/TRBV12-4 CASSFWGDTQYF TGTGCCAGCAGTTTCTGGGGAGATACGCAGTATTTT
. TRBJ2-5 many TRBV19 CASSIVGFETQYF TGTGCCAGTAGTATAGTGGGATTTGAGACCCAGTACTTC
. TRBJ2-5 many TRBV7-9 CASSVIWDQETQYF TGTGCCAGCAGCGTCATTTGGGACCAAGAGACCCAGTACTTC
TRBD2 TRBJ2-1 few TRBV19 CASSSGGSYNEQFF TGTGCCTCCTCTAGCGGGGGGTCGTACAATGAGCAGTTCTTC
. TRBJ2-3 many TRBV4-1 CASSQPPPGIGTQYF TGCGCCAGCAGCCAACCCCCTCCCGGCATCGGTACGCAGTATTTT
. TRBJ2-3 many TRBV2 CASNLATDTQYF TGTGCCAGCAATCTAGCGACAGATACGCAGTATTTT
. TRBJ2-3 . TRBV4-2 CASSQSDTQYF TGTGCCAGCAGCCAATCCGATACGCAGTATTTT
. TRBJ2-1 many TRBV6-5 CASRNLGIFYNEQFF TGTGCCAGCAGAAATCTGGGTATCTTCTACAATGAGCAGTTCTTC
TRBD1 TRBJ2-1 many TRBV6-2/TRBV6-3 CASSSFRQGANNEQFF TGTGCCAGCAGTTCCTTTCGACAGGGGGCTAACAATGAGCAGTTCTTC
TRBD2 TRBJ2-1 many TRBV28 CASSQTAGGTYNEQFF TGTGCCAGCAGTCAAACGGCGGGGGGCACCTACAATGAGCAGTTCTTC
. TRBJ1-1 many TRBV15 CATSRRDGTHEAFF TGTGCCACCAGCAGGAGGGATGGGACCCATGAAGCTTTCTTT
. TRBJ2-5 many TRBV5-4 CASSLRGGTETQYF TGTGCCAGCAGCTTGAGGGGGGGCACAGAGACCCAGTACTTC
TRBD1 TRBJ2-1 many TRBV2 CASSGVRTGGNEQFF TGTGCCAGCAGTGGGGTGAGGACAGGGGGCAATGAGCAGTTCTTC
. TRBJ1-3 many TRBV18 CASSPSARSGNTIYF TGTGCCAGCTCACCGTCGGCCCGCTCTGGAAACACCATATATTTT
. TRBJ2-2 many TRBV10-1 CASSESGTPNTGELFF TGCGCCAGCAGTGAGTCCGGGACACCTAACACCGGGGAGCTGTTTTTT
. TRBJ2-5 many TRBV7-2 CASSVRFKETQYF TGTGCCAGCAGCGTGAGATTTAAAGAGACCCAGTACTTC
TRBD1 TRBJ1-5 many TRBV27 CASRTTGTGSESNQPQHF TGTGCCAGCAGGACGACCGGGACAGGGTCTGAAAGCAATCAGCCCCAGCATTTT
. TRBJ1-1 . TRBV19 CASSTSGTNTEAFF TGTGCCAGTAGTACATCCGGGACAAACACTGAAGCTTTCTTT
. TRBJ2-7 . TRBV7-2 CASSPRARASYEQYF TGTGCCAGCAGCCCCCGTGCACGGGCATCCTACGAGCAGTACTTC
. TRBJ2-3 many TRBV12-3/TRBV12-4 CASSPEGPSTDTQYF TGTGCCAGCAGTCCCGAGGGGCCTAGCACAGATACGCAGTATTTT
. TRBJ2-1 . TRBV20-1 CSAQTGKGPYEQFF TGCAGTGCTCAGACGGGCAAAGGACCCTACGAGCAGTTCTTC
. TRBJ1-2 many TRBV6-5 CASSPAGARVTGYTF TGTGCCAGCAGTCCGGCGGGGGCCAGGGTAACTGGCTACACCTTC
. TRBJ1-5 many TRBV2 CASGGRAPNQPQHF TGTGCCAGCGGCGGCAGAGCCCCCAATCAGCCCCAGCATTTT
TRBD2 TRBJ2-3 many TRBV11-3 CASSFTGIGGADTQYF TGTGCCAGCAGCTTTACGGGAATCGGGGGGGCAGATACGCAGTATTTT
. TRBJ2-7 . TRBV28 CASSFAGARYEQYF TGTGCCAGCAGTTTCGCAGGGGCCCGCTACGAGCAGTACTTC
. TRBJ2-3 few TRBV7-9 CASSFLVSSDTQYF TGTGCCAGCAGCTTTTTAGTTAGCTCAGATACGCAGTATTTT
. TRBJ2-1 many TRBV2 CASSEAKASFYNEQFF TGTGCCAGCAGTGAAGCGAAGGCTAGCTTCTACAATGAGCAGTTCTTC
. TRBJ1-2 many TRBV3-1 CASSQDVVAGRGYTF TGTGCCAGCAGCCAAGATGTTGTGGCAGGCCGGGGCTACACCTTC
. TRBJ2-7 many TRBV20-1 CSASPGSSYEQYF TGCAGTGCGTCCCCGGGCTCCTCCTACGAGCAGTACTTC
. TRBJ2-1 many TRBV6-6 CASSTQLGQFF TGTGCCAGCAGTACCCAGTTGGGGCAGTTCTTC
TRBD2 TRBJ2-1 . TRBV5-1 CANSLASGGALEQFF TGCGCCAACAGCTTGGCTAGCGGGGGGGCTTTGGAGCAGTTCTTC
TRBD2 TRBJ2-5 many TRBV20-1 CSAEERGVQETQYF TGCAGTGCTGAGGAGCGGGGCGTACAAGAGACCCAGTACTTC
. TRBJ2-3 many TRBV2 CASRRLVSGEDTQYF TGTGCCAGCAGACGACTAGTTAGTGGCGAGGATACGCAGTATTTT
. TRBJ2-2 many TRBV7-9 CASSPRWGTGELFF TGTGCCAGCAGCCCGCGGTGGGGAACCGGGGAGCTGTTTTTT
. TRBJ1-2 . TRBV27 CASTPSPGRDGYGYTF TGTGCCAGCACCCCGTCCCCGGGCAGGGACGGTTATGGCTACACCTTC
. TRBJ1-5 many TRBV2 CASMGSGNQPQHF TGTGCCAGCATGGGGTCGGGGAATCAGCCCCAGCATTTT
. TRBJ1-6 many TRBV30 CAWRVGSANNSPLHF TGTGCCTGGAGGGTTGGGTCGGCGAATAATTCACCCCTCCACTTT
. TRBJ2-7 many TRBV4-1 CASSQHTGSSSYEQYF TGCGCCAGCAGCCAACACACAGGGTCGAGCTCCTACGAGCAGTACTTC
TRBD1 TRBJ2-5 many TRBV19 CASSGGQGARETQYF TGTGCCAGTAGTGGGGGACAGGGGGCCAGGGAGACCCAGTACTTC
. TRBJ1-4 many TRBV20-1 CSARDPGREKLFF TGCAGTGCTAGAGATCCAGGGAGAGAAAAACTGTTTTTT
. TRBJ1-1 . TRBV18 CASSQTSVYFCAISDSTEAFF .